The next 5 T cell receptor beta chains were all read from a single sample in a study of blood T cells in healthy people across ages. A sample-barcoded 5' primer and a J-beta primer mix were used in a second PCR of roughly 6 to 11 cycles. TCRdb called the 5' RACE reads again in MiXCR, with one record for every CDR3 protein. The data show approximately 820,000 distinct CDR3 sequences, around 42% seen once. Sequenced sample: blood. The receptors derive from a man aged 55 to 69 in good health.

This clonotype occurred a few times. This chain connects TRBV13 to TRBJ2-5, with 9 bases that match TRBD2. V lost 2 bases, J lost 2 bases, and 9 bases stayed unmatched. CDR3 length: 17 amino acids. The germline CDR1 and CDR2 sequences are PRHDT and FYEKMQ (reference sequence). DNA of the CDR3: TGTGCCAGCAGCTTATCGGTTGTTAGCGGGGGTCAAGAGACCCAGTACTTC. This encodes CASSLSVVSGGQETQYF.

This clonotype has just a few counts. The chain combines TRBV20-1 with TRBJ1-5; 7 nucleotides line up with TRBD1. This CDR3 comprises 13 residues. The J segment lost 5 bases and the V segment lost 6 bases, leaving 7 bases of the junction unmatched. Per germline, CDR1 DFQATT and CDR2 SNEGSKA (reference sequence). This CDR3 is CSAYRGIDQPQHF. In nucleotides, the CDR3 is TGCAGTGCGTACAGGGGCATAGATCAGCCCCAGCATTTT.

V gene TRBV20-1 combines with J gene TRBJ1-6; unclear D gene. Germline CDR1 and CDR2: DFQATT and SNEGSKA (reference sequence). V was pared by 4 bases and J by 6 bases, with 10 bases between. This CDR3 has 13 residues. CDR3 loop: CSAKSSTNSPLHF. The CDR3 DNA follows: TGCAGTGCTAAGTCCTCTACTAATTCACCCCTCCACTTT.

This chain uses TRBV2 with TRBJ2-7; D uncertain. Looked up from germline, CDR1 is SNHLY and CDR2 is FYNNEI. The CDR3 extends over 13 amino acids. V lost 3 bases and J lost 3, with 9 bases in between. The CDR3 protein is CASSEKRIYEQYF. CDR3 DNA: TGTGCCAGCAGTGAGAAGAGGATCTACGAGCAGTACTTC.

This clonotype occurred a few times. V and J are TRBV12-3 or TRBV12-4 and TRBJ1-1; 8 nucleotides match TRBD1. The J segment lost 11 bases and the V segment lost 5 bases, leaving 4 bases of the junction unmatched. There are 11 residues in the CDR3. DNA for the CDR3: TGTGCCAGCAGTCGGACAGGGCGGGCTTTCTTT. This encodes CASSRTGRAFF.